These T cell receptor beta chains were read from a single sample in a study of post-analysis software for immune sequencing data. From the PCR reads, TCRdb called clonotypes with MiXCR, one entry per CDR3 protein. The sample lists 750,000 to 900,000 distinct CDR3 sequences, about 45% occurring once. Material: blood. These receptors were obtained from a girl aged 5-17 years with multiple sclerosis. The CDR3 runs from the conserved cysteine through the conserved F or W. A D gene is named only where the DNA matches it firmly. Clone size is not always given. Where it is, it says once, few, many or a class for expanded clones.

d_call	clone_size	j_call	v_call	cdr3_nt	cdr3_aa
TRBD2	.	TRBJ2-1	TRBV29-1	TGCAGCGGGGGACTAGCAGGAGATGAGCAGTTCTTC	CSGGLAGDEQFF
TRBD1	.	TRBJ1-2	TRBV4-2	TGTGCCAGCAGCCAAGGTCAGGGGGCTTCTTATGGCTACACCTTC	CASSQGQGASYGYTF
.	.	TRBJ1-3	TRBV7-6	TGTGCCAGCGGCAGACAGGAAGGGCGCGGAAACACCATATATTTT	CASGRQEGRGNTIYF
.	few	TRBJ2-3	TRBV7-2	TGTGCCAGCAGCTTACCCACCACAGATACGCAGTATTTT	CASSLPTTDTQYF
TRBD1	few	TRBJ1-2	TRBV20-1	TGCAGTGCTAGGGACAGGGGGGGGCATGGCTACACCTTC	CSARDRGGHGYTF
.	few	TRBJ1-2	TRBV28	TGTGCCAGCAGCCGAACAACAGGGAATCATGGCTACACCTTC	CASSRTTGNHGYTF
TRBD1	few	TRBJ2-7	TRBV15	TGTGCCACCAGCGGCGACAGGGGGCAAAGGAAAGGCCAGTACTTC	CATSGDRGQRKGQYF
TRBD1	.	TRBJ2-5	TRBV7-9	TGTGCCAGCAGCAGGGACAGGGGGAAGACCCAGTACTTC	CASSRDRGKTQYF
TRBD2	.	TRBJ2-2	TRBV7-2	TGTGCCAGCCGGACTAGCGGGAGCACCGGGGAGCTGTTTTTT	CASRTSGSTGELFF
.	.	TRBJ2-5	TRBV7-9	TGTGCCAGCAGCCCCCGGGACTTGCAAGAGACCCAGTACTTC	CASSPRDLQETQYF
.	.	TRBJ2-1	TRBV28	TGTGCCAGCACCCCAGGGGACGGGTCCTACAATGAGCAGTTCTTC	CASTPGDGSYNEQFF
.	.	TRBJ2-7	TRBV9	TGTGCCAGCAGCCCTAGTCTAGCGATGGACTACGAGCAGTACTTC	CASSPSLAMDYEQYF
TRBD2	.	TRBJ2-5	TRBV5-1	TGCGCCAGCAAGGCGACTAGCGGGAGGGGTTCGGGAGAGACCCAGTACTTC	CASKATSGRGSGETQYF
TRBD1	many	TRBJ2-7	TRBV29-1	TGCAGCGTCAGACAGGGGTCGAACGAGCAGTACTTC	CSVRQGSNEQYF
.	.	TRBJ1-2	TRBV5-1	TGCGCCAGCAGCTTGGAGGGGGGCCTGAATGGCTACACCTTC	CASSLEGGLNGYTF
.	.	TRBJ2-5	TRBV10-3	TGTGCCATCAGTGGGGGACTGATGGAGACCCAGTACTTC	CAISGGLMETQYF
TRBD2	.	TRBJ2-3	TRBV12-3/TRBV12-4	TGTGCCAGCAGTCGGACTAGCGGGAGCAGGAGGTTTCCGTATTTT	CASSRTSGSRRFPYF
TRBD1	.	TRBJ2-5	TRBV29-1	TGCAGCGTAGTAACAGGGGCACGGGAGACCCAGTACTTC	CSVVTGARETQYF
TRBD2	.	TRBJ2-3	TRBV20-1	TGCAGTGCTAGACCTAGCGGGAGGGCTGCAGATACGCAGTATTTT	CSARPSGRAADTQYF
TRBD1	.	TRBJ1-6	TRBV7-2	TGTGCCAGCAGCCTCTCCGGGACAGATAATTCACCCCTCCACTTT	CASSLSGTDNSPLHF
.	.	TRBJ2-5	TRBV3-1	TGTGCCAGCAGCCTAGGACAGAAGGCCTACCAAGAGACCCAGTACTTC	CASSLGQKAYQETQYF
.	.	TRBJ1-2	TRBV7-2	TGTGCCAGCAGTTTTCCGGGACAAAACGGCTACACCTTC	CASSFPGQNGYTF
.	.	TRBJ2-5	TRBV27	TGTGCCAGCAGTTTCCCCGGGGTTGAGCAGTACTTC	CASSFPGVEQYF
.	.	TRBJ2-6	TRBV12-3/TRBV12-4	TGTGCCAGCAGTTTGGGCAGGGAGGCCAACGTCCTGACTTTC	CASSLGREANVLTF
.	.	TRBJ2-5	TRBV20-1	TGCAGTGCTAACTTAATTAGCGGCCGCCAAGAGACCCAGTACTTC	CSANLISGRQETQYF
TRBD2	few	TRBJ2-5	TRBV10-1	TGCGCCAGCAGCCGACTAGCGGGAGAGACCCAGTACTTC	CASSRLAGETQYF
.	.	TRBJ1-1	TRBV15	TGTGCCACCAGCAACTTCAGGGCGGGAAACACTGAAGCTTTCTTT	CATSNFRAGNTEAFF
.	.	TRBJ2-7	TRBV4-2	TGTGCCAGCAGCCAAGACAGGGGGGAGTGGTACGAGCAGTACTTC	CASSQDRGEWYEQYF
TRBD2	few	TRBJ2-7	TRBV20-1	TGCAGTGCGAAACCCACTAGCGGGCGCCTCTACGAGCAGTACTTC	CSAKPTSGRLYEQYF
.	few	TRBJ2-1	TRBV7-3	TGTGCCAGCAGCTCTGACCCCTACAATGAGCAGTTCTTC	CASSSDPYNEQFF
TRBD2	.	TRBJ2-1	TRBV27	TGTGCCAGCAGTTCTGGACTAGCGGGAGGGTACAATGAGCAGTTCTTC	CASSSGLAGGYNEQFF
TRBD2	.	TRBJ2-1	TRBV14	TGTGCCAGCAGCCAATATTCCGGGACTAGCGGGAGGTCGCATGAGCAGTTCTTC	CASSQYSGTSGRSHEQFF
.	.	TRBJ1-1	TRBV7-3	TGTGCCAGCAGCTCGGACAGCAACACTGAAGCTTTCTTT	CASSSDSNTEAFF
.	.	TRBJ2-3	TRBV6-1	TGTGCCAGCATCAACAGGGGACTCACAGATACGCAGTATTTT	CASINRGLTDTQYF
TRBD1	once	TRBJ1-1	TRBV12-3/TRBV12-4	TGTGCCAGCAGTCCGGGGACAGCCCAGAACACTGAAGCTTTCTTT	CASSPGTAQNTEAFF
TRBD2	few	TRBJ2-1	TRBV12-3/TRBV12-4	TGTGCCAGCGGGCCGCGGGAGGGCCTTGATCTTGAGCAGTTCTTC	CASGPREGLDLEQFF
TRBD2	once	TRBJ2-3	TRBV2	TGTGCCAGCAGCACGGGACTAGCGGGAGAGGCAGATACGCAGTATTTT	CASSTGLAGEADTQYF
.	.	TRBJ2-1	TRBV9	TGTGCCAGCAGCGCCCCGGGGTCCTCCTACAATGAGCAGTTCTTC	CASSAPGSSYNEQFF
.	few	TRBJ2-5	TRBV20-1	TGCAGTGCAAGTGGGTCTAGCGTCCAAGAGACCCAGTACTTC	CSASGSSVQETQYF
TRBD2	.	TRBJ2-7	TRBV6-5	TGTGCCAGCAGTCAAACTAGCGGGAGCGGCGAGCAGTACTTC	CASSQTSGSGEQYF
.	once	TRBJ2-2	TRBV15	TGTGCCACCAGCTCCAGGGGACCTAGCAAATTCACCGGGGAGCTGTTTTTT	CATSSRGPSKFTGELFF
TRBD1	.	TRBJ2-6	TRBV5-1	TGCGCCAGCAGCAGACCAACCGGGACAGGGATGGGGGCCAACGTCCTGACTTTC	CASSRPTGTGMGANVLTF
.	.	TRBJ1-2	TRBV6-5	TGTGCCGTTAAGGCGGCGAACTATGGCTACACCTTC	CAVKAANYGYTF
.	.	TRBJ2-2	TRBV27	TGTGCCAGCAGCTTAACCACCGGGGAGCTGTTTTTT	CASSLTTGELFF
TRBD2	.	TRBJ2-1	TRBV7-9	TGTGCCAGCAGCTCGAGGGGGACTAGCGACAATGAGCAGTTCTTC	CASSSRGTSDNEQFF
.	.	TRBJ2-3	TRBV20-1	TGCAGTGCTATTCGGGCCCGGAGGACAGACACAGATACGCAGTATTTT	CSAIRARRTDTDTQYF